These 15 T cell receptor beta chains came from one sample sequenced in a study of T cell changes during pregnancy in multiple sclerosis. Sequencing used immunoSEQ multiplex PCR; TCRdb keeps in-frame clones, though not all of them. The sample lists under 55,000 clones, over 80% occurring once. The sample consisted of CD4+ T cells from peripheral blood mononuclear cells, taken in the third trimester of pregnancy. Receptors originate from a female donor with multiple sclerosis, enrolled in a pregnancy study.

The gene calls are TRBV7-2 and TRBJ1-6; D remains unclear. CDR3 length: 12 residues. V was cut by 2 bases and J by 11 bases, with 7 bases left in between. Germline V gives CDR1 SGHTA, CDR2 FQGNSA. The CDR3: CASSLPGAPLHF. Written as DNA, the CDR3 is TGTGCCAGCAGCTTACCGGGTGCACCCCTCCACTTT.

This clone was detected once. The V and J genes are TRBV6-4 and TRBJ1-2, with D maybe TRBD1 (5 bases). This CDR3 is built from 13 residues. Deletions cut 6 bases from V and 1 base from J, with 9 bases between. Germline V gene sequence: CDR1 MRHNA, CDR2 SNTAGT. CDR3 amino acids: CASSRTLNYGYTF. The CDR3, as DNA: TGTGCCAGCAGCCGGACACTTAACTATGGCTACACCTTC.

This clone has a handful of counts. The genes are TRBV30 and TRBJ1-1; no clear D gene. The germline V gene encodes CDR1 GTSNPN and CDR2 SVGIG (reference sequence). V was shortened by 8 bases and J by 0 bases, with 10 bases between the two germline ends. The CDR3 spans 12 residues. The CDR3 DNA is TGTGCCCACAGCTTAATGAACACTGAAGCTTTCTTT. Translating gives CAHSLMNTEAFF.

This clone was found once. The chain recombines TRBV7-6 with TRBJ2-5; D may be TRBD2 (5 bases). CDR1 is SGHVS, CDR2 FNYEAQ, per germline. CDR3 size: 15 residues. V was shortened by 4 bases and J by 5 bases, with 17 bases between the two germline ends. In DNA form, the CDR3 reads TGTGCCAGCAGCTCTCTGGGAATAGCGTCGGAGACCCAGTACTTC. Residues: CASSSLGIASETQYF.

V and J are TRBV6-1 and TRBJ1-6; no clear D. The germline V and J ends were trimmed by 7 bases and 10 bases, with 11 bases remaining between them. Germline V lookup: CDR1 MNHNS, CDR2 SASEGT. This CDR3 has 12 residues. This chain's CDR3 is CASTNRVSPLHF. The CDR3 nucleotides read TGTGCCAGCACTAACAGAGTCTCACCCCTCCACTTT.

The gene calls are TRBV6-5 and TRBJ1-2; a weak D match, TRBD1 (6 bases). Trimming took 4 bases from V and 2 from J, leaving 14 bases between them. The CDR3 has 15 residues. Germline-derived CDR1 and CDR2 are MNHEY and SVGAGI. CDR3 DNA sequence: TGTGCCAGCAGTTCCCCCGGACAGTCCAACTATGGCTACACCTTC. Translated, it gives CASSSPGQSNYGYTF.

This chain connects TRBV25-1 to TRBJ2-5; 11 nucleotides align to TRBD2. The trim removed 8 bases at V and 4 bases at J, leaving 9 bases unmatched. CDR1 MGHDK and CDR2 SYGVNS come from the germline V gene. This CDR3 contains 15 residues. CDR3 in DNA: TGTGCCAGCGAGGCGCTCCTAGCGGGGGGAGAGACCCAGTACTTC. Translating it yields CASEALLAGGETQYF.

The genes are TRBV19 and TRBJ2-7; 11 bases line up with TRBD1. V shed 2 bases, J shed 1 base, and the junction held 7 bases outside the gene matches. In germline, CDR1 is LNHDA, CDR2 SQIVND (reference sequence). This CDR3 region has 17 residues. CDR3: CASSITPGTGGSYEQYF. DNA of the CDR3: TGTGCCAGTAGTATAACTCCTGGGACAGGGGGGTCCTACGAGCAGTACTTC.

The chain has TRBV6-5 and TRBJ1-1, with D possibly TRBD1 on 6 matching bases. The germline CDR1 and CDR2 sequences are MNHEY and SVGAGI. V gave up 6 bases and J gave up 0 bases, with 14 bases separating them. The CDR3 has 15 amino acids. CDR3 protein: CASRLTDRLNTEAFF. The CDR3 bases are TGTGCCAGCAGACTAACCGACAGGCTGAACACTGAAGCTTTCTTT.

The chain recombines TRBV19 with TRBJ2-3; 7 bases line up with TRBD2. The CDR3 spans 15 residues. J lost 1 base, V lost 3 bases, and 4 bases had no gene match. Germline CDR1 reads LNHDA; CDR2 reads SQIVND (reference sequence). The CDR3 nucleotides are TGTGCCAGTAGTATTGGGGGGGGAGGCACAGATACGCAGTATTTT. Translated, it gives CASSIGGGGTDTQYF.

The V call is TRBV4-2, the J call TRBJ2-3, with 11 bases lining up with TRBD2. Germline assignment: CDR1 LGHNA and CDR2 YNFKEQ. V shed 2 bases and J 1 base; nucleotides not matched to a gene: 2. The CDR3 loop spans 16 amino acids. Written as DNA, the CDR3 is TGTGCCAGCAGCCAATCGACTAGCGGGGGCACAGATACGCAGTATTTT. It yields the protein CASSQSTSGGTDTQYF.

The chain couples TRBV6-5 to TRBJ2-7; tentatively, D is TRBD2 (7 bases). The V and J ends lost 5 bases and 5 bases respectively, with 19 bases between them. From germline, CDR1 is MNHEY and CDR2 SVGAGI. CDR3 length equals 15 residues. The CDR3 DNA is TGTGCCAGCAGTCCCCGTTGGAGGGGGGGCCACGAGCAGTACTTC. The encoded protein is CASSPRWRGGHEQYF.

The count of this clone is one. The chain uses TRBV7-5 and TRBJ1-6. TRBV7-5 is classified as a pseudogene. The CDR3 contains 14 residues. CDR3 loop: CVRSRDGRDSPLHF. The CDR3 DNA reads TGTGTCAGAAGCCGCGACGGGCGGGATTCACCCCTCCACTTT.

CDR3 nucleotides: TGTGCCATCAGTACAGGGACTAGCGGGACCGGGGAGCTGTTTTTT. Residues: CAISTGTSGTGELFF. The chain couples TRBV10-3 to TRBJ2-2; the match to TRBD2 covers 12 bases. V was clipped by 5 bases and J by 5 bases; unmatched bases: 3. The length of the CDR3 is 15 residues. CDR1 and CDR2 from the germline V gene are ENHRY and SYGVKD.

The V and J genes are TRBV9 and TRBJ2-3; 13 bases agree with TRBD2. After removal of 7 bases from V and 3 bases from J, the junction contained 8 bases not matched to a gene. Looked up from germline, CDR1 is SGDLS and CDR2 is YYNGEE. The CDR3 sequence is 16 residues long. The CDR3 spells CASGRLAGGTTDTQYF. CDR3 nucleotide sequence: TGTGCCAGCGGGAGACTAGCGGGGGGTACGACAGATACGCAGTATTTT.